The clone carrying this T cell receptor beta chain came up once. No antigen is known for it. Libraries were prepared by immunoSEQ multiplex PCR; TCRdb keeps only in-frame clonotypes and omits some of them. The sample yields approximately 270,000 clones, around 87% seen once. The data derive from a study of cytomegalovirus exposure and HLA in healthy donors. Study-wide context: The platform used for the 120 or so validation repertoires matched that of the roughly 700 first-cohort repertoires, a later analysis reported. Study results and limitations: It was found in a later analysis that first-cohort TCR clusters tended to co-occur in the 120 validation repertoires. Most TCR sequences were uncommon, yet certain public TCRs appeared in many donors. Researchers catalogued roughly 150 TCR beta chains as cytomegalovirus-associated.

The TCR comes from a woman aged 18-30 years in good health and CMV-seronegative. The specimen sequenced was PBMCs.

The CDR3 reads CASSPTSPGQGNNEQFF. As DNA, the CDR3 is TGCGCCAGCAGCCCAACTTCTCCGGGACAGGGGAACAATGAGCAGTTCTTC. The V call is TRBV4-1, the J call TRBJ2-1; 10 nucleotides align to TRBD1. The V segment lost 4 bases and the J segment 5 bases; nucleotides outside the gene matches: 11. The germline V gene encodes CDR1 MGHRA and CDR2 YSYEKL. The length of the CDR3 is 17 residues.